These 15 T cell receptor beta chains originate from one sample sequenced in a study of T-cell memory formation after mild COVID-19. TCRdb passed the 5' RACE reads through MiXCR, listing each CDR3 protein once. The profile shows roughly 370,000 distinct CDR3 sequences, around a sixth of them singletons. Material for sequencing was PBMCs or a T cell subset sorted from them (not recorded which). The receptors were sampled from a man aged 18-30 years who had mild COVID-19 (a few samples of this study predate the infection). Cell type and time point are not known.

The chain combines TRBV7-8 with TRBJ2-7, with D possibly matching TRBD2 (5 bases). Between the trimmed V and J ends, which lost 4 bases and 0 bases, there was a span of 10 bases. Germline CDR1 reads SGHVS; CDR2 reads FQNEAQ. CDR3 size: 14 residues. The CDR3: CASSSRGRSYEQYV. The CDR3 bases are TGTGCCAGCAGCTCCCGAGGGCGCTCCTACGAGCAGTACGTC.

In this sample, this clonotype turned up a few times. The chain joins TRBV9 to TRBJ2-2, with D perhaps given as TRBD1 or TRBD2 (5 bases each). V gave up 7 bases and J gave up 6 bases, with 16 bases separating them. Germline V gene lookup returns CDR1 SGDLS and CDR2 YYNGEE. This CDR3 region has 14 residues. DNA of the CDR3: TGTGCCAGCGGGGGTTGGAGCTCCGCCGGGGAGCTGTTTTTT. Translation gives CASGGWSSAGELFF. Together with reference TRBV9 and TRBJ2-2, the CDR3 gives the full variable domain: DSGVTQTPKHLITATGQRVTLRCSPRSGDLSVYWYQQSLDQGLQFLIQYYNGEERAKGNILERFSAQQFPDLHSELNLSSLELGDSALYFCASGGWSSAGELFFGEGSRLTVL.

V gene TRBV19 combines with J gene TRBJ2-6; D is unclear. Looked up from germline, CDR1 is LNHDA and CDR2 is SQIVND (reference sequence). V shed 8 bases and J shed 3 bases, with 11 bases lying between them. The CDR3 has 14 amino acids. The CDR3 here is CASAPGVGANVLTF. The CDR3 DNA is TGTGCCAGTGCCCCTGGCGTTGGGGCCAACGTCCTGACTTTC.

This clonotype was picked up a small number of times. This chain links TRBV20-1 with TRBJ1-1, with 9 bases identical to TRBD1. The germline CDR1 and CDR2 sequences are DFQATT and SNEGSKA (reference sequence). This CDR3 comprises 13 residues. J was trimmed by 1 base and V by 6 bases; bases with no gene match: 3. CDR3 nucleotides: TGCAGTGCAAGGACAGGGGAGAACACTGAAGCTTTCTTT. The encoded protein is CSARTGENTEAFF.

V usage is TRBV12-3 or TRBV12-4 and J usage is TRBJ2-3; D might be TRBD1 (7 bases). The V end lost 1 base, the J end lost 4 bases, and 15 bases lay between the germline ends. This CDR3 comprises 16 residues. In DNA form, the CDR3 reads TGTGCCAGCAGTTTAGGGCAGGGGGGCACCTCAGATACGCAGTATTTT. Translated: CASSLGQGGTSDTQYF.

The chain is built from TRBV7-2 and TRBJ2-3; TRBD2 aligns across 9 bases. Germline CDR1 is SGHTA and CDR2 is FQGNSA. V lost 4 bases and J lost 7; bases outside the gene matches: 3. This CDR3 comprises 13 residues. CDR3 amino acids: CASSSSGTNTQYF. CDR3 nucleotides: TGTGCCAGCAGCTCTAGCGGGACTAATACGCAGTATTTT.

This clonotype occurred many times. The V call is TRBV20-1, the J call TRBJ2-3; D may match TRBD1 or TRBD2 (5 bases each). V shed 5 bases and J shed 3 bases, with 12 bases lying between them. Germline assignment: CDR1 DFQATT and CDR2 SNEGSKA (reference sequence). The CDR3 covers 13 residues. CDR3 nucleotide sequence: TGCAGTGCTGGGGGACCGGGGACAGATACGCAGTATTTT. It specifies CSAGGPGTDTQYF.

This clonotype was seen a handful of times. The rearrangement uses TRBV6-2 or TRBV6-3 and TRBJ2-2, with TRBD1 as a possible D gene (6 bases). The CDR3 loop spans 15 amino acids. Per the germline V gene, CDR1 is MNHEY and CDR2 is SVGEGT. The V end lost 7 bases, the J end lost 6 bases, and 18 bases lay between the germline ends. The CDR3 coding sequence is TGTGCCAGCAAAAATTTCGTGGGGGCTGCCGGGGAGCTGTTTTTT. Translation: CASKNFVGAAGELFF.

The rearrangement joins TRBV5-1 to TRBJ2-3; 9 bases agree with TRBD1. The germline CDR1 and CDR2 sequences are SGHRS and YFSETQ. The length of the CDR3 is 17 residues. J lost 3 bases, V lost 0 bases, and 8 bases had no gene match. The DNA of the CDR3 is TGCGCCAGCAGCTTGGTCGGTTGGACAGGGGAGACAGATACGCAGTATTTT. It is translated as CASSLVGWTGETDTQYF.

This clonotype was counted between two and nine times. V usage is TRBV5-1 and J usage is TRBJ1-2; 8 bases agree with TRBD1. CDR1 and CDR2 (germline): SGHRS, YFSETQ. The junction had 11 bases not matched to a gene; V was cut back by 5 bases and J by 8 bases. The CDR3 has 14 residues. The CDR3 loop is CASREGTGGWGYTF. The CDR3 bases are TGCGCCAGCAGGGAGGGGACAGGAGGTTGGGGCTACACCTTC.

This clonotype was observed many times. The rearrangement uses TRBV7-9 and TRBJ2-5; D may be TRBD1 (6 bases). CDR3 length: 17 amino acids. V dropped 3 bases and J dropped 5 bases, with 22 bases sitting between them. Germline V lookup: CDR1 SEHNR, CDR2 FQNEAQ (reference sequence). As DNA, the CDR3 is TGTGCCAGCAGCTTTCCGAGACAGGACCCCCTCAGGGAGACCCAGTACTTC. It encodes CASSFPRQDPLRETQYF.

This sequence joins TRBV4-3 and TRBJ1-5, with TRBD1 as a possible D gene (5 bases). The CDR3 has 14 amino acids. V lost 4 bases to trimming and J lost 7 bases, with 14 bases between them. Germline CDR1 LGHNA, CDR2 YSLEER. The CDR3 DNA follows: TGCGCCAGCAGCCCCGGACAATTAGTACAGCCCCAGCATTTT. The encoded protein is CASSPGQLVQPQHF.

The chain carries TRBV7-2 and TRBJ1-1; no reliable D call. The ends were cut back, 5 bases at V and 3 bases at J, with 10 bases in the middle. From germline, CDR1 is SGHTA and CDR2 FQGNSA. The CDR3 contains 13 residues. The CDR3 loop is CASSRNGHTEAFF. The DNA of the CDR3 is TGTGCCAGCAGCCGCAATGGCCACACTGAAGCTTTCTTT.

This clonotype is categorized as medium-sized. This may be a read error: a much more frequent sequence differs by one nucleotide. The V call is TRBV27, the J call TRBJ2-7; 7 bases are a match to TRBD2. Germline CDR1 and CDR2: MNHEY and SMNVEV (reference sequence). V was clipped by 6 bases and J by 2 bases; unmatched bases: 10. The CDR3 has 15 residues. The DNA for the CDR3 is TGTGCCAGCAGCCACTGGGGGGGTACGCCCTACGAGCAGTACTTC. Translation: CASSHWGGTPYEQYF.

The CDR3 region has the DNA TGTGCCAGCAGCTTAGCGATGATAGCGGGGCGATATGAGACCCAGTACTTC. Translation: CASSLAMIAGRYETQYF. The rearrangement uses TRBV7-9 and TRBJ2-5; 8 bases line up with TRBD2. Germline V gene sequence: CDR1 SEHNR, CDR2 FQNEAQ (reference sequence). V lost 0 bases and J lost 5; bases outside the gene matches: 11. The CDR3 loop spans 17 amino acids.